This T cell receptor beta chain was identified during a study of cytomegalovirus exposure and HLA in healthy donors. With respect to this clone: Its antigen remains unidentified.

The donors gave bone marrow, and they were healthy. The PCR employed 60 Vbeta primers together with 13 Jbeta primers. Profiled with immunoSEQ multiplex PCR; TCRdb holds only in-frame clones, not every one. The table shows around 100,000 clones, with around 80% occurring only once. Study-level points and caveats: Cytomegalovirus association was assigned to more than 150 TCR beta chains. Published work reported that the classifier diagnosed cytomegalovirus status with high specificity and sensitivity. A later analysis showed HLA-associated TCR beta chains outstripping equally common others in clonal expansion.

CDR3 size: 16 residues. Looked up from germline, CDR1 is MNHNS and CDR2 is SASEGT. V shed 2 bases and J shed 2 bases, with 13 bases lying between them. The gene calls are TRBV6-1 and TRBJ1-3, with unresolved D. The receptor was isolated from a woman between 18 and 30 years old in good health and CMV-seropositive. The sample comprised PBMCs. CDR3 DNA: TGTGCCAGCAGTGAAACGCGGGAGCCCACTGGAAACACCATATATTTT. Translating gives CASSETREPTGNTIYF.